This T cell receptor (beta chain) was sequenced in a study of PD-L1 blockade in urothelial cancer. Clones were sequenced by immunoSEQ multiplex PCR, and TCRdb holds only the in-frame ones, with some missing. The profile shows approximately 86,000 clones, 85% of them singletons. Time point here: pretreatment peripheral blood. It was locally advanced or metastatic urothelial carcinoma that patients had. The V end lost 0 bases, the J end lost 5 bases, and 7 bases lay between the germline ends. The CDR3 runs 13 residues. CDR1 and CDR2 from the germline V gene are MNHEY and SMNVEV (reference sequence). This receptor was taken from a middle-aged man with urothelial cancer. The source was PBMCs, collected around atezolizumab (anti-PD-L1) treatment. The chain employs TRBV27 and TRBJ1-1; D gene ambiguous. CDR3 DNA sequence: TGTGCCAGCAGTTTATCGATGCGGACTGAAGCTTTCTTT. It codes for CASSLSMRTEAFF.